Included here is one T cell receptor beta chain sequence, with context. Investigators prepared the TCR beta libraries by applying iRepertoire HTBI primers and Arm-PCR of CDR3 regions. MiXCR, applied by TCRdb to the multiplex PCR reads, yields one record per CDR3 protein. The sample has 350,000 to 450,000 distinct CDR3 sequences; roughly a sixth are singletons. This sample was included in a study of regulatory T cells in long-lasting Graves disease. The germline gives CDR1 ENHRY, CDR2 SYGVKD. V dropped 10 bases and J dropped 8 bases, with 15 bases sitting between them. CDR3 length equals 13 residues. The time point is: newly diagnosed GD, antithyroid drugs for less than 3 months. Researchers made the TCR library from RNA that was extracted from PBMCs. Separately, the same data were catalogued under a study of T cells in Graves' hyperthyroidism and ophthalmopathy.

The chain is built from TRBV10-3 and TRBJ1-6; a weak D match, TRBD1 (5 bases). The sample in question was peripheral blood mononuclear cells (PBMCs), obtained at new diagnosis, from a patient treated with antithyroid drugs. The clonotype was recovered from a man aged 35 to 55 with Graves disease. The chain's CDR3 is CASTGTGDSPLHF. In nucleotides, the CDR3 is TGTGCCAGTACCGGGACGGGAGATTCACCCCTCCACTTT.